This T cell receptor beta chain was recorded in a study of OX40 agonist ivuxolimab in advanced cancers. At the level of the whole study: Ivuxolimab, which targeted the costimulatory receptor OX40 (CD134), was an agonistic, fully human IgG2 monoclonal antibody. Intravenous ivuxolimab was administered to patients every 2 weeks at six dose levels: 0.01, 0.1, 0.3, 1.5, 3 and 10 mg/kg. Among the 50 to 55 dose-escalation patients, around 20 had hepatocellular carcinoma, roughly 15 melanoma, 9 renal cell carcinoma and 9 head and neck cancer. The dose-escalation cohort was about 83% male with a mean age of around 64 years, ranging from roughly 20 to 85. Patients were allowed to have had prior anti-PD-1, anti-PD-L1 or anti-CTLA-4 therapy, and around 40% of the dose-escalation patients had previously received checkpoint inhibitors. Partial responses occurred in three dose-escalation patients, of whom one had hepatocellular carcinoma and two had cutaneous melanoma. The point of sequencing TCRbeta in the periphery was to test whether ivuxolimab changed TCR sequence diversity and drove clonal T-cell expansion. The paper reports the monotherapy dose-escalation portion (N = 52 patients) of the phase I ivuxolimab trial. The full study reports these points: On average, CD8+ T cells showed more expanded clones than CD4+ T cells after ivuxolimab. At doses from 0.1 to 3.0 mg/kg, clonal expansion was seen in both CD4+ and CD8+ blood T cells between baseline and week 6. The antigen specificity of the peripheral T cells that underwent clonal expansion was not determined. In the 0.1-3.0 mg/kg groups, partial responders were among the patients with the lowest normalized peripheral clonal expansion, particularly in CD8+ T cells. Low levels of normalized T-cell clonal expansion were also seen in some patients who did not respond.

The CDR3 holds 15 amino acids from the cysteine to the phenylalanine. The kept DNA is CDR3 alone, 45 bases in frame from the first base. V is clipped by 7 bases and J by 2 bases, and the sequence between their germline boundaries is 15 bases long. According to the germline V gene, CDR1 reads MNHNS and CDR2 reads SASEGT. Patients with autoimmune disease history or receiving systemic immunosuppression were excluded from the trial. In every dose cohort, peripheral blood was drawn for TCR sequencing at baseline, cycle 4 day 1, and cycle 7 day 1. Samples came from an open-label, multicenter, first-in-human phase I dose-escalation trial of ivuxolimab. The trial enrolled adults with locally advanced or metastatic head and neck squamous cell, hepatocellular, melanoma or renal cell carcinoma. Before TCR sequencing, CD4+ T cells and CD8+ T cells were sorted from peripheral blood as separate populations. A word on this clone: Its antigen is currently not known. Qualities for individual bases were not recorded, and no much larger clone is one base off.

For sequencing of the TCRbeta CDR3 region, genomic DNA was extracted from the sorted cells. TCRbeta CDR3 regions were sequenced using the immunoSEQ Assay. As stored in TCRdb, this immuneACCESS dataset retains in-frame rearrangements with V and J assigned. A fraction of the clones does not appear; measured against another copy, unresolved V genes explain less than half of the discrepancy, and the remainder lacks a known reason. The sample table holds around 60,000 clones, of which around 74% were seen once. The ten largest account for 9.5% to 13% of the sample. The sequence is built from TRBV6-1 and TRBJ2-4; the D gene is perhaps TRBD1 or TRBD2, each of them matching over 6 bases. Material: CD4+ or CD8+ T cells sorted from blood, obtained in a trial of the OX40 agonist ivuxolimab. The TCR sequence derives from an adult with an advanced solid tumor such as melanoma, head and neck, liver or kidney cancer. This receptor carries the CDR3 CASIGGSFTKNIQYF. The DNA reads as follows: TGTGCCAGCATCGGGGGCAGTTTTACCAAAAACATTCAGTACTTC.